The following is a T cell receptor (beta chain) sequence with its context. This sample also contains other DNA sequences that code for the same CDR3. This specimen belongs to a study of control samples from healthy donors and cancer patients. Here immunoSEQ multiplex PCR was the method, and the copy in TCRdb shows in-frame clones only, minus some. The sample contains about 140,000 clones, around 90% of which appear only once. Material for sequencing was blood. This sequence was found in a man between 25 and 39 years old in good health.

CDR3 sequence: CASSYSTGDTQYF. The CDR3 region has the DNA TGTGCCAGCAGTTATTCCACAGGGGATACGCAGTATTTT. The rearrangement uses TRBV6-5 and TRBJ2-3, with D perhaps TRBD1 (6 bases). This CDR3 comprises 13 residues. The ends were cut back, 3 bases at V and 6 bases at J, with 10 bases in the middle. Germline V lookup: CDR1 MNHEY, CDR2 SVGAGI.